This note documents a single T cell receptor (beta chain) sequence. Its antigen is unidentified. The data stem from a study of shared clonotypes between healthy human individuals. Study-level findings and limits: Among donors, sharing of clonotypes was expected to be affected by sequencing depth.

As defined, naive CD8 cells were CD45RO-negative and positively selected for CCR7, with terminally differentiated effector memory CD45RA+ cells excluded. Assay: immunoSEQ multiplex PCR; the TCRdb copy retains only in-frame clones and omits some. The sample consists of some 800,000 clones, about 92% of them appearing once. The germline gives CDR1 LNHDA, CDR2 SQIVND (reference sequence). V lost 3 bases, J lost 3 bases, and 12 bases lay in between. CDR3 length: 15 residues. Material for sequencing was naive CD8+ T cells sorted from blood. The receptor was derived from a man aged 25 to 45 in good health. V usage is TRBV19 and J usage is TRBJ2-1, with D perhaps being TRBD1 or TRBD2 (5 bases each). The CDR3: CASSIWGSLYNEQFF. The CDR3 nucleotides read TGTGCCAGTAGTATTTGGGGGAGCCTCTACAATGAGCAGTTCTTC.